This TCR beta chain was documented in a study of CD8 T cells in Susac syndrome. General study findings and limits: Acknowledgment was made by the study that its TCR sequencing and HLA analysis involved a relatively small number of individuals.

Sequencing of TCR beta was undertaken in CD8+ and CD4+ T cells derived from blood. Multiple sclerosis controls were treatment-naive patients with stable or active relapsing-remitting disease. Germline V gene data show CDR1 as GTSNPN and CDR2 as SVGIG (reference sequence). The CDR3 sequence is 15 residues long. V gave up 3 bases and J gave up 11 bases, with 20 bases separating them. Roughly 0.45 to 1 ug RNA was reverse transcribed with random hexamers. An immunoSEQ multiplex PCR amplified TCR beta CDR3 over 54 Vbeta and 13 Jbeta. TCRdb reprocessed the immunoSEQ multiplex PCR reads with MiXCR, giving one entry per CDR3 protein. The sample has some 200,000 distinct CDR3 sequences; 90% to 95% are singletons. About this clonotype: The antigen is undetermined.

The chain links TRBV30 to TRBJ1-6; D possibly corresponds to TRBD1 (5 bases). Input material: CD8+ T cells from PBMCs. The sequence came from a human donor with multiple sclerosis. CDR3 DNA sequence: TGTGCCTGGAGCGACCGACAGACGCTCAGGCCACCCCTCCACTTT. It is translated as CAWSDRQTLRPPLHF.